This record looks at one T cell receptor (beta chain) sequence and its context. Its specificity is not known. These data originate in a study of shared clonotypes between healthy human individuals. Profiled with immunoSEQ multiplex PCR; TCRdb holds only in-frame clones, not every one. The sample lists some 2 million clones; 85% to 95% were seen once. The authors divided CD4+ cells into CD45RA+ naive and CD45RA-negative memory subsets. The CDR3 runs 16 residues. CDR1 SNHLY and CDR2 FYNNEI come from the germline V gene. Trimming cost V 7 bases and J 2 bases, with 21 bases left between them. Regarding the study as a whole: Genetic and exposure-history diversity was limited by the few donors.

Input material: naive CD4+ T cells sorted from blood. Subset reported: CD45RA+ positively selected. This receptor was identified in a man between 18 and 35 years old in good health. The genes are TRBV2 and TRBJ2-7, with D maybe TRBD2 (6 bases). DNA for the CDR3: TGTGCCAGCATGTTGTCTATTGCGGGGATTACCTACGAGCAGTACTTC. This sequence encodes CASMLSIAGITYEQYF.